This T cell receptor (beta chain) comes out of a study of blood T cell repertoires in COVID-19. As for the study in general: Samples of COVID-19 (acute and convalescent) were obtained from the United States, Italy and Spain. Nucleic acid was either cDNA or gDNA, and it came from T cells, B-cell-depleted T cells, or PBMCs.

Original analysis: By means of reference gene primer amplification, nucleated cell counts were estimated. Profiling relied on immunoSEQ multiplex PCR, and the TCRdb table lists in-frame clones only, not all of them. From that table come the V and J calls and clone size; the DNA was used to work out D and trimming. The data show 310,000 or so clones, about 87% seen once. Sequencing was performed on peripheral blood. The sequence was collected from a man aged 65 to 85 with acute or convalescent COVID-19.

The CDR3 spells CASSANRGKETQYF. CDR3 nucleotide sequence: TGTGCCAGCAGCGCTAACAGGGGTAAAGAGACCCAGTACTTC. The chain joins TRBV7-2 to TRBJ2-5, with 7 bases matching TRBD1. CDR1 and CDR2 (germline): SGHTA, FQGNSA. CDR3 length equals 14 residues. Trimming at V came to 5 bases and at J to 3 bases, leaving 6 bases not matched to a gene.